This T cell receptor beta chain was obtained from a study of T cell repertoires in cytomegalovirus infection. Study-level findings and limits: Dominant in the ex vivo response were TCR beta clonotypes restricted by HLA-C and specific for CMV.

Each CDR3 protein gets one entry after TCRdb re-called the reads with MiXCR. The data show roughly 920,000 distinct CDR3 sequences, roughly 30% seen once. V lost 2 bases and J lost 2, with 12 bases in between. The CDR3 spans 16 residues. CDR1 MNHEY and CDR2 SVGAGI come from the germline V gene. This clonotype has only a few counts. Its target is unknown. The material was cultured CD8+ T cells from PBMCs, obtained from culture after CMV antigen stimulation. The chain couples TRBV6-5 to TRBJ2-2, with D unresolved. This clonotype originated in a human donor in good health (CMV status not recorded). Some clones in this sample may be carry-over from other donors' samples. The CDR3 region has the DNA TGTGCCAGCAGTTACAATGAGGCACCAAACACCGGGGAGCTGTTTTTT. It encodes CASSYNEAPNTGELFF.